What follows are 20 T cell receptor beta chains derived from one specimen sequenced in a study of cytomegalovirus exposure and HLA in healthy donors. The study ran its PCR with 60 Vbeta and 13 Jbeta primers. Sequencing was performed with immunoSEQ multiplex PCR; in TCRdb, only in-frame clones are kept and a portion is missing. The sample lists 95,000 to 130,000 clones, roughly 83% seen once, with around 4.5% in the top ten. The sample consisted of PBMCs. Receptor source: a man under 40 in good health and CMV-seropositive.

The count of this clone is one. This rearrangement joins TRBV5-4 to TRBJ2-5; 8 bases line up with TRBD2. The DNA end is more similar to TRBJ2-7, so the J call may be wrong. Germline V gene sequence: CDR1 SGHNT, CDR2 YYREEE (reference sequence). CDR3 length: 16 residues. CDR3 DNA sequence: TGTGCCAGCAGCTCCGGGGGGGTCTCTCCTGCCTACGAGCAGTACTTC. It yields the protein CASSSGGVSPAYEQYF.

This clone came up a few times. The V gene is TRBV6-5, the J gene TRBJ2-1; 16 bases map to TRBD2. From germline, CDR1 is MNHEY and CDR2 SVGAGI. The CDR3 totals 15 residues. The V segment lost 4 bases and the J segment 8 bases; nucleotides outside the gene matches: 2. The CDR3 spells CASSWGLAGGYEQFF. CDR3 DNA: TGTGCCAGCAGTTGGGGACTAGCGGGAGGGTATGAGCAGTTCTTC.

The sample holds one count of this clone. The chain has TRBV30 and TRBJ2-5; possibly TRBD2 for D (5 bases). The end of the DNA is better explained by TRBJ2-7, so the J call may be wrong. Germline CDR1 is GTSNPN and CDR2 is SVGIG (reference sequence). CDR3 size: 11 residues. The CDR3 DNA reads TGTGCCTGGGAGCGGAACTACGAGCAGTACTTC. Translation: CAWERNYEQYF.

The CDR3 nucleotides are TGTGCCAGCAGCACCCTGACAGGGAATGATCCCCAGGGCTACACCTTC. This gives the protein CASSTLTGNDPQGYTF. This chain links TRBV5-5 with TRBJ1-2, with 7 bases aligning to TRBD1. The CDR3 runs 16 residues. V shed 4 bases and J 8 bases; nucleotides not matched to a gene: 17. CDR1 is SGHKS, CDR2 YYEKEE, per germline (reference sequence).

This rearrangement joins TRBV2 to TRBJ2-3; D unresolved. The CDR3 extends over 11 amino acids. V was pared by 6 bases and J by 2 bases, with 3 bases between. Per germline, CDR1 SNHLY and CDR2 FYNNEI. CDR3 sequence: CASSITDTQYF. Written as DNA, the CDR3 is TGTGCCAGCAGCATCACAGATACGCAGTATTTT.

This chain joins TRBV6-1 and TRBJ1-2; possible D gene TRBD1, 5 bases. CDR1 MNHNS and CDR2 SASEGT come from the germline V gene. With 6 bases removed from V and 1 base from J, the gap between germline ends came to 15 bases. The CDR3 consists of 15 residues. CDR3 sequence (DNA): TGTGCCAGCAGGGGGGGGATGGGCGTTAACTATGGCTACACCTTC. Protein product: CASRGGMGVNYGYTF.

The gene calls are TRBV5-4 and TRBJ2-7; 10 nucleotides line up with TRBD2. The CDR3 is made up of 15 amino acids. The V gene end was trimmed by 2 bases and the J gene end by 6 bases; junction bases not matched to a gene: 8. Germline CDR1 SGHNT, CDR2 YYREEE (reference sequence). The chain's CDR3 is CASSFEAGGPPEQYF. The DNA for the CDR3 is TGTGCCAGCAGCTTCGAAGCGGGAGGGCCTCCCGAGCAGTACTTC.

J is TRBJ2-3 and V is TRBV11-1; 7 bases map to TRBD1. The CDR3 runs 14 residues. Germline V gene sequence: CDR1 SGHAT, CDR2 FQDESV (reference sequence). Losses at the gene ends were 5 bases for V and 5 bases for J; bases not matched to a gene: 7. CDR3 DNA sequence: TGTGCCAGCAGCGACAGGGCCCTCGGAGATACGCAGTATTTT. This translates into CASSDRALGDTQYF.

The chain couples TRBV4-3 to TRBJ1-2; D perhaps matches TRBD1 (6 bases). V was clipped by 1 base and J by 5 bases, with 17 bases between them. Germline values: CDR1 LGHNA, CDR2 YSLEER. This CDR3 contains 16 residues. CDR3 bases: TGCGCCAGCAGCCAAGCGACAGGCGAAGCGTTTTATGGCTACACCTTC. Translation gives CASSQATGEAFYGYTF.

The count of this clone is one. The chain carries TRBV6-5 and TRBJ2-1, with 11 bases lining up with TRBD2. Germline CDR1 reads MNHEY; CDR2 reads SVGAGI. The ends lost 3 bases at V and 7 bases at J; junction bases unmatched: 2. The CDR3 is 14 residues long. Here the CDR3 DNA reads TGTGCCAGCAGTTATAGCGGGGGGGGGAATGAGCAGTTCTTC. Its translation is CASSYSGGGNEQFF.

For the CDR3, the DNA is TGTGCCAGCAGCTTAGTACTAGCGGGGGGATTATACGAGCAGTACTTC. It specifies CASSLVLAGGLYEQYF. This sequence joins TRBV7-9 and TRBJ2-7; 12 bases are shared with TRBD2. Losses at the gene ends were 1 base for V and 4 bases for J; bases not matched to a gene: 5. Germline-derived CDR1 and CDR2 are SEHNR and FQNEAQ (reference sequence). This CDR3 has 16 amino acids.

This chain links TRBV9 with TRBJ2-7, with 9 bases that match TRBD1. The CDR3 sequence is 15 residues long. Germline V CDR1 and CDR2: SGDLS, YYNGEE. Losses at the gene ends were 1 base for V and 5 bases for J; bases not matched to a gene: 7. CDR3 coding DNA: TGTGCCAGCAGCGTAATTGGACAGGGGTCCCACGAGCAGTACTTC. Amino acid sequence: CASSVIGQGSHEQYF.

The chain links TRBV5-4 to TRBJ1-2; no reliable D call. The CDR3 length is 13 residues. Germline CDR1 reads SGHNT; CDR2 reads YYREEE (reference sequence). V lost 4 bases to trimming and J lost 8 bases, with 15 bases between them. CDR3 DNA: TGTGCCAGCAGCCCCTCCCCGAGGGTGGGCTACACCTTC. Its protein is CASSPSPRVGYTF.

The genes are TRBV6-6 and TRBJ2-7; 7 bases line up with TRBD2. The CDR3 is made up of 15 amino acids. Per germline, CDR1 MNHNY and CDR2 SVGAGI (reference sequence). With 6 bases clipped from V and 6 bases from J, the junction kept 14 bases outside the gene matches. DNA for the CDR3: TGTGCCAGCAGAAAAAAAGGACTAGTGTTGCGCGAGCAGTACTTC. This encodes CASRKKGLVLREQYF.

The J gene is TRBJ2-5, the V gene TRBV4-2; 9 bases align to TRBD2. V gave up 1 base and J gave up 2 bases; unmatched junction bases: 5. Germline CDR1 LGHNA, CDR2 YNFKEQ. The CDR3 spans 16 residues. CDR3 sequence: CASSQGMTSGQETQYF. Here the CDR3 DNA reads TGTGCCAGCAGCCAAGGGATGACTAGCGGACAAGAGACCCAGTACTTC.

The V and J genes are TRBV6-6 and TRBJ2-1; unclear D gene. Germline V lookup: CDR1 MNHNY, CDR2 SVGAGI (reference sequence). This CDR3 is built from 13 residues. Trimming shortened V by 1 base and J by 8 bases, and 9 bases separated the two germline ends. CDR3 sequence (DNA): TGTGCCAGCAGTTACTGGGCAGTTGATGAGCAGTTCTTC. Translated: CASSYWAVDEQFF.

V gene TRBV28 combines with J gene TRBJ1-1; no reliable D call. V was trimmed by 2 bases and J by 0 bases, leaving 4 bases between them. Germline CDR1 reads MDHEN; CDR2 reads SYDVKM. The CDR3 loop spans 13 amino acids. CDR3 coding DNA: TGTGCCAGCAGTTTAGTAATGAACACTGAAGCTTTCTTT. This codes for CASSLVMNTEAFF. The full variable domain, in which reference TRBV28 and TRBJ1-1 provide the parts outside the CDR3, is DVKVTQSSRYLVKRTGEKVFLECVQDMDHENMFWYRQDPGLGLRLIYFSYDVKMKEKGDIPEGYSVSREKKERFSLILESASTNQTSMYLCASSLVMNTEAFFGQGTRLTVV.

This clone was observed a handful of times. The chain recombines TRBV18 with TRBJ2-5, with 7 nucleotides matching TRBD2. The J call may be faulty, since TRBJ2-7 better matches the DNA end. Germline loops: CDR1 KGHSH, CDR2 LQKENI. The CDR3 extends over 14 amino acids. The CDR3 spells CASSPREEGYEQYF. In DNA, the CDR3 is TGTGCCAGCTCACCTCGGGAGGAGGGCTACGAGCAGTACTTC.

The CDR3 is CAISEGGLGSTQHF. CDR3 in DNA: TGTGCCATCAGTGAAGGGGGTCTGGGATCTACCCAGCATTTT. J is TRBJ1-5 and V is TRBV10-3, with D perhaps TRBD1 (6 bases). Trimming left V 3 bases short and J 11 bases short, with 17 bases between. This CDR3 has 14 amino acids. Germline-derived CDR1 and CDR2 are ENHRY and SYGVKD.

This chain uses TRBV5-4 with TRBJ2-3; maybe TRBD1 (5 bases). The V gene's germline CDR1 is SGHNT and CDR2 YYREEE (reference sequence). Trimming stripped 3 bases from V and 2 bases from J, with 10 bases between. CDR3 length equals 14 residues. The CDR3 bases are TGTGCCAGCAGCTCGTGGACAAACACAGATACGCAGTATTTT. Translating gives CASSSWTNTDTQYF.